This entry lists 20 T cell receptor beta chains sequenced from one sample in a study of blood T cell repertoires in COVID-19. Sequencing was performed with immunoSEQ multiplex PCR; in TCRdb, only in-frame clones are kept and a portion is missing. The data show roughly 68,000 clones, 85% to 90% seen once. The sample consisted of peripheral blood. The receptors were sampled from a woman of 80 years or more with active COVID-19.

The V and J genes are TRBV28 and TRBJ1-5; D ambiguous. CDR1 and CDR2 (germline): MDHEN, SYDVKM. With 2 bases removed from V and 6 bases from J, the gap between germline ends came to 14 bases. This CDR3 is 15 amino acids long. CDR3 in amino acids: CASSLDGVRGQPQHF. The CDR3 DNA is TGTGCCAGCAGTTTAGATGGGGTTCGGGGTCAGCCCCAGCATTTT.

A note on this clone: Distinct nucleotide sequences in the sample also encode this CDR3. The chain is built from TRBV11-3 and TRBJ2-3; D gene unclear. Germline-derived CDR1 and CDR2 are SGHNT and YENEEA. This CDR3 contains 12 residues. Trimming left V 4 bases short and J 2 bases short, with 4 bases between. The chain's CDR3 is CASSSNTDTQYF. CDR3 nucleotides: TGTGCCAGCAGCTCAAACACAGATACGCAGTATTTT.

The chain is built from TRBV5-4 and TRBJ2-7; TRBD2 matches at 9 bases. This CDR3 region has 15 residues. The trim removed 4 bases at V and 4 bases at J, leaving 9 bases unmatched. Germline values: CDR1 SGHNT, CDR2 YYREEE (reference sequence). CDR3 coding DNA: TGTGCCAGCAGCCGCGACACTAGCGGGCAATACGAGCAGTACTTC. It specifies CASSRDTSGQYEQYF. The entire variable domain, with the rest obtained from reference TRBV5-4 and TRBJ2-7, is as follows: ETGVTQSPTHLIKTRGQQVTLRCSSQSGHNTVSWYQQALGQGPQFIFQYYREEENGRGNFPPRFSGLQFPNYSSELNVNALELDDSALYLCASSRDTSGQYEQYFGPGTRLTVT.

The rearrangement joins TRBV6-8 to TRBJ2-1, with D uncertain. CDR3 length equals 11 residues. The germline gives CDR1 MNHGY, CDR2 SAAAGT. The V gene lost 4 bases and the J gene lost 6 bases, with 4 bases spanning the gap. CDR3 residues: CASSFINEQFF. The DNA of the CDR3 is TGTGCCAGCAGTTTCATCAATGAGCAGTTCTTC.

The gene calls are TRBV7-9 and TRBJ2-3; unclear D gene. The V and J ends lost 5 bases and 0 bases respectively, with 9 bases between them. The length of the CDR3 is 14 residues. Germline CDR1 and CDR2: SEHNR and FQNEAQ (reference sequence). CDR3 loop: CASSPLTSTDTQYF. The DNA of the CDR3 is TGTGCCAGCAGCCCCCTGACTAGCACAGATACGCAGTATTTT. The whole variable domain, remainder taken from reference TRBV7-9 and TRBJ2-3, is DTGVSQNPRHKITKRGQNVTFRCDPISEHNRLYWYRQTLGQGPEFLTYFQNEAQLEKSRLLSDRFSAERPKGSFSTLEIQRTEQGDSAMYLCASSPLTSTDTQYFGPGTRLTVL.

The CDR3 DNA reads TGCGCCAGCAGCTTGGGACAGGGGGACCGAGAGACCCAGTACTTC. This encodes CASSLGQGDRETQYF. The rearrangement joins TRBV5-1 to TRBJ2-5; 9 positions agree with TRBD1. Germline assignment: CDR1 SGHRS and CDR2 YFSETQ. V dropped 0 bases and J dropped 4; count of bases not matched to a gene: 4. The CDR3 is 15 amino acids.

The V gene is TRBV10-1, the J gene TRBJ1-5, with D possibly matching TRBD1 (5 bases). There are 15 residues in the CDR3. Germline V CDR1 and CDR2: WNHNN, SYGVQD (reference sequence). V lost 0 bases, J lost 1 base, and 7 bases lay in between. The CDR3 sequence: CASSESGGSNQPQHF. DNA for the CDR3: TGCGCCAGCAGTGAGTCGGGGGGAAGCAATCAGCCCCAGCATTTT.

This clone has just a few counts. The V call is TRBV2, the J call TRBJ2-7, with D possibly matching TRBD1 (6 bases). CDR3 size: 17 residues. The V end was cut by 7 bases, the J end by 2 bases, with 24 bases between. CDR1 SNHLY and CDR2 FYNNEI come from the germline V gene. The CDR3 region has the DNA TGTGCCAGCATGGGGACATTAACAGGGAAAGGACCCTACGAGCAGTACTTC. It translates to CASMGTLTGKGPYEQYF.

The chain uses TRBV18 and TRBJ2-7; TRBD2 agrees at 7 bases. Per germline, CDR1 KGHSH and CDR2 LQKENI. CDR3 size: 15 residues. J lost 6 bases, V lost 3 bases, and 11 bases had no gene match. Here the CDR3 reads CASSPLGGPIREQYF. CDR3 sequence (DNA): TGTGCCAGCTCACCCCTGGGAGGGCCGATCCGCGAGCAGTACTTC.

The chain links TRBV7-8 to TRBJ2-2; 11 bases line up with TRBD2. Germline CDR1 and CDR2: SGHVS and FQNEAQ. The CDR3 extends over 18 amino acids. Trimming cost V 6 bases and J 0 bases; bases outside gene matches: 9. The CDR3 DNA is TGTGCCAGCAGGGAGGGGACTAGCGGAATTTCGAACACCGGGGAGCTGTTTTTT. Protein sequence: CASREGTSGISNTGELFF.

This chain uses TRBV6-4 with TRBJ2-1, with 9 bases aligning to TRBD2. V was pared by 4 bases and J by 5 bases, with 9 bases of the junction left unmatched. This CDR3 spans 16 amino acids. The germline CDR1 and CDR2 sequences are MRHNA and SNTAGT. The CDR3 sequence is CASSGSRASGDNEQFF. In DNA, the CDR3 is TGTGCCAGCAGTGGGAGTAGGGCTAGCGGGGACAATGAGCAGTTCTTC.

This chain connects TRBV2 to TRBJ2-5, with D possibly TRBD2 on 5 matching bases. Between the trimmed V and J ends, which lost 6 bases and 2 bases, there was a span of 7 bases. In germline, CDR1 is SNHLY, CDR2 FYNNEI. The CDR3 runs 12 residues. The CDR3 nucleotides are TGTGCCAGCAGGCTAGCTCAAGAGACCCAGTACTTC. This gives the protein CASRLAQETQYF. Combining the CDR3 with reference TRBV2 and TRBJ2-5 gives the whole variable domain EPEVTQTPSHQVTQMGQEVILRCVPISNHLYFYWYRQILGQKVEFLVSFYNNEISEKSEIFDDQFSVERPDGSNFTLKIRSTKLEDSAMYFCASRLAQETQYFGPGTRLLVL.

The V and J genes are TRBV6-5 and TRBJ2-1, with D perhaps TRBD1 (6 bases). This CDR3 comprises 14 residues. The germline V and J ends were trimmed by 7 bases and 3 bases, with 13 bases remaining between them. The V gene's germline CDR1 is MNHEY and CDR2 SVGAGI. For the CDR3, the DNA is TGTGCCAGCAAGAATTGGGGGCTCTACAATGAGCAGTTCTTC. Amino acid sequence: CASKNWGLYNEQFF.

The CDR3 sequence is CASSLFEGGSSYNEQFF. The CDR3 nucleotides are TGCGCCAGCAGCTTGTTCGAGGGAGGGAGCTCCTACAATGAGCAGTTCTTC. The chain carries TRBV5-1 and TRBJ2-1; 7 nucleotides agree with TRBD2. Per the germline V gene, CDR1 is SGHRS and CDR2 is YFSETQ. This CDR3 region has 17 residues. V was pared by 1 base and J by 0 bases, with 7 bases of the junction left unmatched.

The chain recombines TRBV24-1 with TRBJ1-6, with 11 bases that match TRBD1. Germline V gene sequence: CDR1 KGHDR, CDR2 SFDVKD. The CDR3 is 20 amino acids. Trimming removed 0 bases from V and 8 bases from J; junction bases left unmatched: 14. The CDR3 sequence: CATSDLRGAPGTGGDSPLHF. The CDR3 DNA sequence: TGTGCCACCAGTGATTTGAGGGGTGCCCCCGGGACAGGGGGTGATTCACCCCTCCACTTT.

V and J are TRBV7-9 and TRBJ1-6, with 8 bases fitting TRBD1. Per the germline V gene, CDR1 is SEHNR and CDR2 is FQNEAQ (reference sequence). The CDR3 is 16 amino acids. J was trimmed by 4 bases and V by 5 bases; bases with no gene match: 7. The CDR3 nucleotides read TGTGCCAGCAGCAACACAGGGGGAAGTTATAATTCACCCCTCCACTTT. This translates into CASSNTGGSYNSPLHF.

This clone was observed once. The CDR3 coding sequence is TGTGCCAGCAGTTTATTAGCGGGAGAGACCTACGAGCAGTACTTC. Translating it yields CASSLLAGETYEQYF. V and J are TRBV27 and TRBJ2-7; TRBD2 matches 9 bases. The CDR3 has 15 amino acids. Germline CDR1 MNHEY, CDR2 SMNVEV (reference sequence). J gave up 2 bases and V 1 base, and 3 bases lay outside the gene matches.

The rearrangement links TRBV24-1 to TRBJ2-1; unclear D gene. Trimming pared 3 bases from V and 4 bases from J, leaving 9 bases between. The CDR3 is 14 amino acids. In germline, CDR1 is KGHDR, CDR2 SFDVKD. The CDR3 loop is CATSDELSYNEQFF. The CDR3 nucleotides are TGTGCCACCAGTGATGAACTATCGTACAATGAGCAGTTCTTC.

The genes are TRBV5-5 and TRBJ2-5, with D perhaps TRBD1 (6 bases). CDR1 SGHKS and CDR2 YYEKEE come from the germline V gene (reference sequence). The CDR3 consists of 14 residues. V lost 0 bases and J lost 7, with 13 bases in between. The CDR3 coding sequence is TGTGCCAGCAGCTTGGGACAGGCGCGATGGACCCAGTACTTC. Encoded protein: CASSLGQARWTQYF. The full variable domain, rest sourced from reference TRBV5-5 and TRBJ2-5, is DAGVTQSPTHLIKTRGQQVTLRCSPISGHKSVSWYQQVLGQGPQFIFQYYEKEERGRGNFPDRFSARQFPNYSSELNVNALLLGDSALYLCASSLGQARWTQYFGPGTRLLVL.

Ten or more counts support this clone. The chain recombines TRBV6-2 or TRBV6-3 with TRBJ2-7, with TRBD2 as a possible D gene (6 bases). Per the germline V gene, CDR1 is MNHEY and CDR2 is SVGEGT. This CDR3 comprises 15 residues. Between the trimmed V and J ends, which lost 6 bases and 7 bases, there was a span of 22 bases. The CDR3 nucleotides are TGTGCCAGCAGCTCTAGGGGCGGAGGGTACGTTGAGCAGTACTTC. Translating it yields CASSSRGGGYVEQYF.